This T cell receptor beta chain was sequenced during a study of T cells in Graves' hyperthyroidism and ophthalmopathy (dated by TCRdb to 2018 to 2020). As for the study more broadly: To identify TCR V-J signatures that set the groups apart, the researchers used a discovery cohort of 95 to 100 patients, made up of 40 to 45 with Graves' ophthalmopathy and some 56 with stable Graves' hyperthyroidism. Prospective prediction of ophthalmopathy was tested in an independent validation cohort consisting of some 20 hyperthyroidism patients and approximately 16 patients who later progressed to ophthalmopathy. The approximately 100 discovery patients were divided at random into training and test sets in a 7:3 ratio. The study also compared thyroid tissue and blood T-cell repertoires from a handful of Graves' hyperthyroidism patients. After blood sampling, hyperthyroidism patients were treated with methimazole at a starting dose of 30 mg daily, and ophthalmopathy patients were treated with high-dose intravenous methylprednisolone. TCR Vbeta CDR3 sequencing of 120 to 150 peripheral blood samples (approximately 44 ophthalmopathy, about 74 hyperthyroidism and roughly 17 progressor patients) is reported in the paper.

The TCR beta CDR3 regions were amplified from RNA transcripts. The first round of RT-PCR for the TCR CDR3 was performed with the HTBI primer set and the Qiagen OneStep RT-PCR kit. The libraries were constructed in a second round of multiplex PCR and then size-selected and purified. Libraries were sequenced paired-end with 100 bp reads on an Illumina HiSeq2000. The authors processed their data as follows. SOAPnuke was used to process the raw data, throwing out any read that contained adapters or uncalled bases, had a mean Phred below 15, or lacked an exact constant-primer or identifier match. COPE v1.2.5 was used to merge the high-quality paired reads, and each unique nucleotide sequence was defined as a clonotype. MiTCR v1.1 was used to align clonotypes to the IMGT TRBV, TRBD and TRBJ reference segments. Only V-J combinations with frequency above 0.0001, covering 99.2% of repertoires, were analysed. The TCS score was defined as F50 (clonal expansion) divided by E x V (chaos), with BLOSUM62-based TCRdist calculated between CDR3 peptides within each V-J. Welch's t-statistics and random forest reduced roughly 530 V-J features to roughly 13, which were used in a naive Bayes classifier (R e1071). TCRdb reanalyzed the raw reads on its own, using fastp at Q25 for trimming and MiXCR for clone calling, and kept in-frame beta chains. Each entry is one CDR3 protein sequence, shown with its most common DNA and genes. In this record, the V and J calls reflect TCRdb's handling and not the investigators' own analysis. The table for this sample lists some 600,000 distinct CDR3 sequences; about 45% of them were counted only once. 8.2% of the sample is taken by the ten largest.

A patient counted as having stable Graves' hyperthyroidism if no progression to ophthalmopathy occurred over 18 months of follow-up. Hyperthyroidism patients were newly diagnosed, had a disease duration of under 2 months, and were aged 18 to 65 years. The study excluded patients with uncontrolled infections, other autoimmune diseases, pregnancy or lactation. Diagnoses relied on clinical symptoms, serum thyroxine and TRAb, thyroid ultrasound and orbital computed tomography. Total RNA was extracted with Trizol reagent, and quality was checked on an Agilent 2100 Bioanalyzer. Regarding this clonotype: The specificity of this receptor is unknown. A single base separates this from a much larger clone, so it may be a read error.

CDR1 and CDR2, per the germline V gene, are SGHTA and FQGNSA. The CDR3 runs 13 residues from the cysteine to the phenylalanine. The kept DNA is CDR3 alone, 39 bases in frame from the first base. At the junction V is shortened by 7 bases and J by 7 bases, with 16 bases in between. General study outcomes and caveats: Ophthalmopathy was separated from stable hyperthyroidism by a 13 V-J signature model, with around 90% sensitivity and about 84% specificity obtained in cross-validation and 80%/75% obtained in testing. In validation, the model predicted progression to ophthalmopathy with over 60% sensitivity and roughly 75% specificity, a median of 6.5 months before onset. Blood samples also contained most of the expanded thyroid clonotypes (frequency above 0.001), which suggests that blood repertoires may reflect thyroid immune responses. Sample size was not statistically predetermined, and investigators were not blinded to group allocation.

The sequenced sample was peripheral blood or thyroid tissue (not recorded which). The chain joins TRBV7-2 to TRBJ2-5, with TRBD2 tentatively as D gene (7 bases match). This receptor was obtained from a woman between 18 and 29 years old with Graves' hyperthyroidism. Donor details come from another sample of the same person, matched by shared clones. The DNA is as follows: TGTGCCAGCACCCACGGGGGGCTGGGGACCCAGTACTTC. This gives the protein CASTHGGLGTQYF.